By sample fraction, the clone carrying this T cell receptor beta chain is medium-sized. This specimen belongs to a study of blood T cell repertoires in COVID-19. Looking at the study overall: There were acute and convalescent COVID-19 samples, and they came from the United States, Italy and Spain.

Germline V gene lookup returns CDR1 SGHDN and CDR2 FVKESK. The CDR3 spans 13 residues. The V and J ends lost 4 bases and 7 bases respectively, with 13 bases between them. The table came from immunoSEQ multiplex PCR; TCRdb's copy has only in-frame clones and leaves some out. The sample includes over 90,000 clones, roughly 87% of them seen just once. The clonotype originates from a human donor in a cohort sampled during active COVID-19. This chain joins TRBV14 and TRBJ1-2; D is unresolved. The sequenced sample consisted of peripheral blood. The CDR3: CASSPRPGTGYTF. The CDR3 DNA reads as TGTGCCAGCAGCCCGCGGCCTGGCACTGGCTACACCTTC.